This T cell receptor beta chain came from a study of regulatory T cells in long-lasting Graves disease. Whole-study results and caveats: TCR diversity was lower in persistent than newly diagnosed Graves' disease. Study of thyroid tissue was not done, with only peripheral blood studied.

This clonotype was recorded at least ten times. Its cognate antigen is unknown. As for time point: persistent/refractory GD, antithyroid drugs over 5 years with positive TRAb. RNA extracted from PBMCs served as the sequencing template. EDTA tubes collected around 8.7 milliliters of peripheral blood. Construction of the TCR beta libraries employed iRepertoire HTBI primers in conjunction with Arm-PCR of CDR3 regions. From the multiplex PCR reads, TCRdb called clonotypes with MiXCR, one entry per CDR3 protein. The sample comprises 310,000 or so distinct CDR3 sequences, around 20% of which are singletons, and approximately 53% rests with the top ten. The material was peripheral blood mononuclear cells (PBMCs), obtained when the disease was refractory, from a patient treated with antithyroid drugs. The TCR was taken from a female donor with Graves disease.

As DNA, the CDR3 is TGTGCCAGCAGTTGGACAGGAGTCTATAGCAATCAGCCCCAGCATTTT. Protein sequence: CASSWTGVYSNQPQHF. The chain employs TRBV27 and TRBJ1-5, with 7 bases that match TRBD1. Germline-derived CDR1 and CDR2 are MNHEY and SMNVEV (reference sequence). V was pared by 4 bases and J by 0 bases, with 6 bases of the junction left unmatched. This CDR3 spans 16 amino acids.